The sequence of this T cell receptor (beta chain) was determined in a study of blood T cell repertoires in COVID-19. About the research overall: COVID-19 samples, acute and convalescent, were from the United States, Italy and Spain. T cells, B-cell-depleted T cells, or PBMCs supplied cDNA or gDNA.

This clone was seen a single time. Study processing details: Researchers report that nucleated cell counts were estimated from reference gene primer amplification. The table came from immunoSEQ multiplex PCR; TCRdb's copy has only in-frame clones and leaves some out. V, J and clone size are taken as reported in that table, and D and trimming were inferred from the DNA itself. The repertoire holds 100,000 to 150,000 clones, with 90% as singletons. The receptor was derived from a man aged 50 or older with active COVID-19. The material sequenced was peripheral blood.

DNA of the CDR3: TGTGCCAGCAGCCCACTCCGGGACTATGAAACCGGGGAGCTGTTTTTT. Translating it yields CASSPLRDYETGELFF. V is TRBV5-4 and J is TRBJ2-2, with 7 nucleotides matching TRBD2. The CDR3 loop spans 16 amino acids. Germline CDR1 is SGHNT and CDR2 is YYREEE (reference sequence). With 4 bases clipped from V and 5 bases from J, the junction kept 11 bases outside the gene matches.